This entry lists 27 T cell receptor beta chains sequenced from one sample in a study of blood T cell repertoires in COVID-19. Profiled with immunoSEQ multiplex PCR; TCRdb holds only in-frame clones, not every one. The sample has 350,000 to 550,000 clones, approximately 90% seen once. Sequencing was carried out using peripheral blood. All receptors come from a woman aged 25-40 years with acute or convalescent COVID-19.

The rearrangement uses TRBV5-5 and TRBJ1-1; D perhaps matches TRBD1 (5 bases). Germline CDR1 is SGHKS and CDR2 is YYEKEE (reference sequence). The CDR3 sequence is 15 residues long. V was pared by 3 bases and J by 2 bases, with 14 bases between. CDR3 region: CASSSHRGVNTEAFF. The CDR3 nucleotides read TGTGCCAGCAGCTCCCACCGGGGGGTAAACACTGAAGCTTTCTTT.

This chain's CDR3 is CASGLVLGLLDNSPLHF. In DNA form, the CDR3 reads TGTGCTAGTGGTTTGGTATTGGGACTCCTGGATAATTCACCCCTCCACTTT. The rearrangement uses TRBV12-5 and TRBJ1-6; D possibly corresponds to TRBD1 (5 bases). The CDR3 is 17 residues long. The ends were cut back, 0 bases at V and 5 bases at J, with 14 bases in the middle. CDR1 and CDR2 (germline): LGHNT, FRNRAP.

This sequence joins TRBV5-4 and TRBJ1-1, with D hard to call. Germline CDR1 reads SGHNT; CDR2 reads YYREEE (reference sequence). The ends were cut back, 5 bases at V and 0 bases at J, with 8 bases in the middle. This CDR3 is 13 amino acids long. The CDR3 here is CASSIFVNTEAFF. The CDR3 DNA is TGTGCCAGCAGTATATTCGTGAACACTGAAGCTTTCTTT. The full variable domain, with the rest looked up from reference TRBV5-4 and TRBJ1-1, is ETGVTQSPTHLIKTRGQQVTLRCSSQSGHNTVSWYQQALGQGPQFIFQYYREEENGRGNFPPRFSGLQFPNYSSELNVNALELDDSALYLCASSIFVNTEAFFGQGTRLTVV.

The genes are TRBV7-3 and TRBJ2-1; D call uncertain. Trimming pared 3 bases from V and 5 bases from J, leaving 11 bases between. This CDR3 contains 14 residues. Per germline, CDR1 SGHTA and CDR2 FQGTGA. This CDR3 is CASSFQPADNEQFF. CDR3 nucleotide sequence: TGTGCCAGCAGCTTCCAGCCGGCGGACAATGAGCAGTTCTTC.

V is TRBV18 and J is TRBJ1-4, with 7 positions matching TRBD1. Trimming removed 2 bases from V and 5 bases from J; junction bases left unmatched: 8. The germline V gene encodes CDR1 KGHSH and CDR2 LQKENI. CDR3 length: 16 residues. The CDR3 DNA reads as TGTGCCAGCTCACCATCGAACAGGGGAGTAAATGAAAAACTGTTTTTT. It encodes CASSPSNRGVNEKLFF.

V usage is TRBV6-6 and J usage is TRBJ2-5; 11 positions agree with TRBD2. The germline V gene encodes CDR1 MNHNY and CDR2 SVGAGI (reference sequence). The length of the CDR3 is 16 residues. The V gene end was trimmed by 0 bases and the J gene end by 5 bases; junction bases not matched to a gene: 5. DNA for the CDR3: TGTGCCAGCAGTTACTCTCCTAGCGGGGGGAGTGAGACCCAGTACTTC. Translated: CASSYSPSGGSETQYF.

This chain links TRBV5-6 with TRBJ2-1; D is perhaps TRBD2 (7 bases). In germline, CDR1 is SGHDT, CDR2 YYEEEE. V lost 3 bases and J 9 bases, leaving 10 bases between the germline ends. The CDR3 runs to 12 residues. The CDR3 coding sequence is TGTGCCAGCAGCTGGGGGGGCGGTGAGCAGTTCTTC. It encodes CASSWGGGEQFF.

The V and J genes are TRBV2 and TRBJ1-4; tentative D call: TRBD1 (6 bases). Between the trimmed V and J ends, which lost 4 bases and 5 bases, there was a span of 11 bases. The CDR3 length is 14 residues. CDR1 is SNHLY and CDR2 is FYNNEI in the germline V gene. CDR3 sequence reads: CASSVGQMNEKLFF. In DNA form, the CDR3 reads TGTGCCAGCAGTGTTGGACAGATGAATGAAAAACTGTTTTTT.

This sequence joins TRBV5-8 and TRBJ2-1; TRBD1 matches at 7 bases. V gave up 4 bases and J gave up 1 base; unmatched junction bases: 5. Per the germline V gene, CDR1 is SGHTS and CDR2 is YDEGEE. This CDR3 has 15 amino acids. CDR3 in amino acids: CASSRTGASYNEQFF. In DNA, the CDR3 is TGTGCCAGCAGCCGGACAGGAGCTTCCTACAATGAGCAGTTCTTC.

The chain links TRBV4-1 to TRBJ2-1; 12 bases are a match to TRBD2. The CDR3 sequence is 14 residues long. Looked up from germline, CDR1 is MGHRA and CDR2 is YSYEKL. V dropped 4 bases and J dropped 8; count of bases not matched to a gene: 3. The CDR3 is CASSPWTSGDEQFF. CDR3 bases: TGCGCCAGCAGCCCCTGGACTAGCGGGGATGAGCAGTTCTTC.

This clone appeared a single time. This chain links TRBV7-9 with TRBJ2-7; D might be TRBD2 (6 bases). Germline V gives CDR1 SEHNR, CDR2 FQNEAQ (reference sequence). Between the trimmed V and J ends, which lost 5 bases and 10 bases, there was a span of 24 bases. The CDR3 has 15 residues. DNA of the CDR3: TGTGCCAGCAGCCCTTCGGGACTCCCAAACCCTAATCAGTACTTC. This sequence encodes CASSPSGLPNPNQYF.

The chain has TRBV2 and TRBJ1-4; TRBD1 aligns across 9 bases. Per the germline V gene, CDR1 is SNHLY and CDR2 is FYNNEI. V shed 4 bases and J 6 bases; nucleotides not matched to a gene: 3. This CDR3 contains 14 residues. The DNA for the CDR3 is TGTGCCAGCAGTGTCTGGACAGGGGATGAAAAACTGTTTTTT. Translation: CASSVWTGDEKLFF.

This clone has a handful of counts. The chain links TRBV24-1 to TRBJ1-5; D perhaps matches TRBD1 (6 bases). CDR3 length: 14 residues. From germline, CDR1 is KGHDR and CDR2 SFDVKD. Trimming shortened V by 2 bases and J by 8 bases, and 12 bases separated the two germline ends. DNA for the CDR3: TGTGCCACCAGTGATTCCAGGGGTAATAAGCCCCAGCATTTT. Translating gives CATSDSRGNKPQHF.

J is TRBJ1-1 and V is TRBV2, with a tentative D call TRBD1 (6 bases). The CDR3 totals 15 residues. V gave up 7 bases and J gave up 6 bases, with 21 bases separating them. The germline V gene has CDR1 SNHLY and CDR2 FYNNEI. The CDR3 DNA is TGTGCCAGCACCGAGGCACAGGGAAGGGATGCTGAAGCTTTCTTT. This sequence encodes CASTEAQGRDAEAFF.

This sequence joins TRBV13 and TRBJ1-6; 12 bases align to TRBD1. Germline V CDR1 and CDR2: PRHDT, FYEKMQ (reference sequence). The CDR3 is made up of 15 amino acids. Trimming cost V 3 bases and J 10 bases; bases outside gene matches: 4. CDR3 loop: CASSLGQGASSPLHF. DNA of the CDR3: TGTGCCAGCAGCTTGGGACAGGGGGCTTCCTCACCCCTCCACTTT.

In its sample, this clone was seen once. The chain couples TRBV6-2 or TRBV6-3 to TRBJ1-6; D might be TRBD1 (6 bases). Trimming took off 0 bases at V and 6 bases at J, with 12 bases between the two ends. Looked up from germline, CDR1 is MNHEY and CDR2 is SVGEGT. There are 16 residues in the CDR3. The CDR3 nucleotides read TGTGCCAGCAGTTACTCCAGGACAGTGGCTAATTCACCCCTCCACTTT. Protein sequence: CASSYSRTVANSPLHF.

The chain uses TRBV12-3 or TRBV12-4 and TRBJ2-1; D possibly corresponds to TRBD2 (5 bases). V was cut by 5 bases and J by 9 bases, with 11 bases left in between. This CDR3 contains 12 residues. The CDR3 nucleotides are TGTGCCAGCAGTCCGGGAATCGGTGAGCAGTTCTTC. Its translation is CASSPGIGEQFF.

This chain links TRBV13 with TRBJ2-5; 7 nucleotides line up with TRBD1. The CDR3 totals 15 residues. In germline, CDR1 is PRHDT, CDR2 FYEKMQ (reference sequence). V dropped 4 bases and J dropped 3; count of bases not matched to a gene: 8. The DNA for the CDR3 is TGTGCCAGCAGCTCGACGACAGGGCCGAAAGAGACCCAGTACTTC. Amino acid sequence: CASSSTTGPKETQYF.

The chain is built from TRBV5-4 and TRBJ1-5; tentatively, D is TRBD1 (5 bases). CDR3 length: 15 amino acids. The germline V gene has CDR1 SGHNT and CDR2 YYREEE (reference sequence). V was cut by 4 bases and J by 4 bases, with 15 bases left in between. The CDR3 nucleotides read TGTGCCAGCAGCCCCCGTGGGGCTCGAAATCAGCCCCAGCATTTT. Its protein product is CASSPRGARNQPQHF. Based on the CDR3 plus reference TRBV5-4 and TRBJ1-5, the full variable domain is ETGVTQSPTHLIKTRGQQVTLRCSSQSGHNTVSWYQQALGQGPQFIFQYYREEENGRGNFPPRFSGLQFPNYSSELNVNALELDDSALYLCASSPRGARNQPQHFGDGTRLSIL.

The V and J genes are TRBV6-5 and TRBJ2-2, with 8 bases matching TRBD1. The CDR3 sequence is 14 residues long. Germline V CDR1 and CDR2: MNHEY, SVGAGI. Trimming removed 4 bases from V and 5 bases from J; junction bases left unmatched: 3. CDR3 DNA: TGTGCCAGCAGTTCAGGGGGCCGGACCGGGGAGCTGTTTTTT. It specifies CASSSGGRTGELFF.

The rearrangement uses TRBV19 and TRBJ1-3; D is perhaps TRBD1 (5 bases). V gave up 6 bases and J gave up 0 bases, with 12 bases separating them. The CDR3 is 15 amino acids. Germline CDR1 reads LNHDA; CDR2 reads SQIVND (reference sequence). The CDR3 is CASRGQSISGNTIYF. The CDR3 DNA reads as TGTGCCAGTAGAGGACAATCAATCTCTGGAAACACCATATATTTT.

The chain has TRBV29-1 and TRBJ2-5, with 9 bases fitting TRBD2. Germline CDR1 is SQVTM and CDR2 is ANQGSEA. There are 17 residues in the CDR3. The V and J ends lost 2 bases and 4 bases, in that order; junction bases with no gene match: 14. In DNA, the CDR3 is TGCAGCGTTGAAACCCAGCGGGGGGCAGGGGGAGGAGAGACCCAGTACTTC. It is translated as CSVETQRGAGGGETQYF.

The chain uses TRBV7-9 and TRBJ1-1; D not resolved. Trimming took off 3 bases at V and 2 bases at J, with 10 bases between the two ends. This CDR3 is built from 14 residues. Germline values: CDR1 SEHNR, CDR2 FQNEAQ (reference sequence). CDR3 coding DNA: TGTGCCAGCAGCTTTTCTCCAGGAAACACTGAAGCTTTCTTT. This encodes CASSFSPGNTEAFF.

This sequence joins TRBV15 and TRBJ1-1, with 9 bases lining up with TRBD1. The CDR3 loop spans 15 amino acids. The V gene's germline CDR1 is LNHNV and CDR2 YYDKDF (reference sequence). The V gene end was trimmed by 2 bases and the J gene end by 11 bases; junction bases not matched to a gene: 12. The CDR3 spells CATSRPDRGYPKAFF. CDR3 coding DNA: TGTGCCACCAGCAGACCTGACAGGGGGTATCCGAAGGCTTTCTTT.

V and J are TRBV5-1 and TRBJ1-4; TRBD1 might be the D (6 bases). Germline V lookup: CDR1 SGHRS, CDR2 YFSETQ. The CDR3 contains 16 residues. The V end lost 0 bases, the J end lost 8 bases, and 17 bases lay between the germline ends. The CDR3: CASSLEQGRVGEKLFF. CDR3 coding DNA: TGCGCCAGCAGCTTGGAGCAGGGGAGGGTCGGCGAAAAACTGTTTTTT. The full variable domain, in which reference TRBV5-1 and TRBJ1-4 provide the parts outside the CDR3, is KAGVTQTPRYLIKTRGQQVTLSCSPISGHRSVSWYQQTPGQGLQFLFEYFSETQRNKGNFPGRFSGRQFSNSRSEMNVSTLELGDSALYLCASSLEQGRVGEKLFFGSGTQLSVL.

This clone has just a few counts. The gene calls are TRBV7-9 and TRBJ1-5; TRBD1 aligns across 7 bases. The CDR3 consists of 14 residues. In germline, CDR1 is SEHNR, CDR2 FQNEAQ (reference sequence). After removal of 0 bases from V and 8 bases from J, the junction contained 4 bases not matched to a gene. CDR3: CASSLATGSEPQHF. The CDR3 DNA reads TGTGCCAGCAGCTTAGCGACAGGGAGCGAGCCCCAGCATTTT. Variable domain in full (rest from reference TRBV7-9 and TRBJ1-5): DTGVSQNPRHKITKRGQNVTFRCDPISEHNRLYWYRQTLGQGPEFLTYFQNEAQLEKSRLLSDRFSAERPKGSFSTLEIQRTEQGDSAMYLCASSLATGSEPQHFGDGTRLSIL.

V is TRBV10-3 and J is TRBJ1-1; TRBD1 aligns across 8 bases. This CDR3 region has 15 residues. Germline CDR1 is ENHRY and CDR2 is SYGVKD. V was clipped by 3 bases and J by 3 bases; unmatched bases: 6. The CDR3 is CAISDRGRGDTEAFF. In DNA, the CDR3 is TGTGCCATCAGTGACAGGGGGCGCGGGGACACTGAAGCTTTCTTT.